This is a list of T cell receptor beta chains from one sample in a study of T cell responses to AZD1222 COVID-19 vaccine. Sequenced by immunoSEQ multiplex PCR; TCRdb stores in-frame clones only, minus some. Of approximately 110,000 clones in the sample, about 90% are singletons; the top ten hold roughly 5.2%. Here the sequenced sample was peripheral blood, taken on day 0 of AZD1222 vaccination. The receptors originated from an adult in good health. CDR3s include the opening cysteine and the closing phenylalanine or tryptophan. The order of the fields is V gene, clone size, D gene, J gene, CDR3 DNA, CDR3 protein. A D gene is named only where the DNA matches it firmly. Expanded clones are given a class, and other clones once, few, many or no size at all.

TRBV4-3	.	.	TRBJ2-7	TGCGCCAGCAGCCAACTTGGCTCCTACGAGCAGTACTTC	CASSQLGSYEQYF
TRBV28	.	TRBD1	TRBJ1-2	TGTGCCAGCAGCCCCAATACAGGGGGGAACTATGGCTACACCTTC	CASSPNTGGNYGYTF
TRBV28	.	.	TRBJ2-2	TGTGCCAGCAGTTCGGGACCGGGATACAACACCGGGGAGCTGTTTTTT	CASSSGPGYNTGELFF
TRBV18	.	.	TRBJ1-1	TGTGCCAGCTCACCGTCATCCCGGAGCACTGAAGCTTTCTTT	CASSPSSRSTEAFF
TRBV11-2	.	.	TRBJ1-6	TGTGCCAGCAGCCTCACCCTAGGGGGTAAGAATTCACCCCTCCACTTT	CASSLTLGGKNSPLHF
TRBV27	.	.	TRBJ2-7	TGTGCCAGCAAAACTGCCCGGGACTACGAGCAGTACTTC	CASKTARDYEQYF
TRBV12-3/TRBV12-4	.	.	TRBJ1-1	TGTGCCAGCAGACGCGACAGATACACTGAAGCTTTCTTT	CASRRDRYTEAFF
TRBV28	.	TRBD1	TRBJ1-2	TGTGCCAGCAGTTTTGCGGGACAGGTTGGTTCCTATGGCTACACCTTC	CASSFAGQVGSYGYTF
TRBV29-1	once	.	TRBJ2-1	TGCAGCGCCGCAGTAGGGAGTAGTGAGCAGTTCTTC	CSAAVGSSEQFF
TRBV7-8	.	TRBD1	TRBJ2-1	TGTGCCAGCAGCCCAGGGGTGGGGGACAGGGGTTGGAATGAGCAGTTCTTC	CASSPGVGDRGWNEQFF